The clone carrying this T cell receptor (beta chain) turned up a few times. Antigen unknown. The data stem from a study of human T cells and chemical hapten exposure. Broader study findings: A positive correlation with patch test score was shown by PT1 expanded TCR counts.

Germline V gene lookup returns CDR1 MNHNY and CDR2 SVGAGI (reference sequence). The CDR3 is 15 amino acids. Trimming took off 4 bases at V and 0 bases at J, with 10 bases between the two ends. Regarding time point: patch test 3, about 24 weeks after DPC sensitization. Treatment defined: therapeutic diphenylcyclopropenone sensitization with weekly scalp DPC. TCRdb itself ran the RACE reads through MiXCR, one entry per CDR3 protein. The sample has 50,000 to 80,000 distinct CDR3 sequences, approximately 9.9% seen once. The chain employs TRBV6-6 and TRBJ1-3; D gene unclear. This receptor was identified in a woman in her twenties or thirties with alopecia areata. Some clones in this sample may be carry-over from other donors' samples. The sequencing used whole blood, collected in connection with sensitization to the hapten diphenylcyclopropenone (DPC). This CDR3 reads CASSFTGSSGNTIYF. CDR3 coding DNA: TGTGCCAGCAGTTTTACCGGGTCCTCTGGAAACACCATATATTTT.